This T cell receptor beta chain was identified in a study of cytomegalovirus exposure and HLA in healthy donors. The study, taken as a whole, reports: Versus the approximately 700-donor mean, an Asian-associated ancestry cluster reportedly showed fewer N-insertions in a later analysis.

PCR employed 60 Vbeta and 13 Jbeta primers. This table comes from immunoSEQ multiplex PCR, and its TCRdb copy is limited to in-frame clones, with some not included. The table counts 35,000 to 50,000 clones; 7.5% to 9% lies in the top ten. The V and J ends lost 1 base and 1 base respectively, with 8 bases between them. CDR1 SGHRS and CDR2 YFSETQ come from the germline V gene. This CDR3 region has 15 residues. Turning to this clone: Its antigen is undetermined.

The chain links TRBV5-1 to TRBJ2-2; D gene uncertain. The clonotype originates from a male donor in good health and CMV-seronegative. The sample comprised PBMCs. CDR3 region: CASSLYSRNTGELFF. The CDR3 DNA reads TGCGCCAGCAGCTTGTACTCGAGGAACACCGGGGAGCTGTTTTTT.